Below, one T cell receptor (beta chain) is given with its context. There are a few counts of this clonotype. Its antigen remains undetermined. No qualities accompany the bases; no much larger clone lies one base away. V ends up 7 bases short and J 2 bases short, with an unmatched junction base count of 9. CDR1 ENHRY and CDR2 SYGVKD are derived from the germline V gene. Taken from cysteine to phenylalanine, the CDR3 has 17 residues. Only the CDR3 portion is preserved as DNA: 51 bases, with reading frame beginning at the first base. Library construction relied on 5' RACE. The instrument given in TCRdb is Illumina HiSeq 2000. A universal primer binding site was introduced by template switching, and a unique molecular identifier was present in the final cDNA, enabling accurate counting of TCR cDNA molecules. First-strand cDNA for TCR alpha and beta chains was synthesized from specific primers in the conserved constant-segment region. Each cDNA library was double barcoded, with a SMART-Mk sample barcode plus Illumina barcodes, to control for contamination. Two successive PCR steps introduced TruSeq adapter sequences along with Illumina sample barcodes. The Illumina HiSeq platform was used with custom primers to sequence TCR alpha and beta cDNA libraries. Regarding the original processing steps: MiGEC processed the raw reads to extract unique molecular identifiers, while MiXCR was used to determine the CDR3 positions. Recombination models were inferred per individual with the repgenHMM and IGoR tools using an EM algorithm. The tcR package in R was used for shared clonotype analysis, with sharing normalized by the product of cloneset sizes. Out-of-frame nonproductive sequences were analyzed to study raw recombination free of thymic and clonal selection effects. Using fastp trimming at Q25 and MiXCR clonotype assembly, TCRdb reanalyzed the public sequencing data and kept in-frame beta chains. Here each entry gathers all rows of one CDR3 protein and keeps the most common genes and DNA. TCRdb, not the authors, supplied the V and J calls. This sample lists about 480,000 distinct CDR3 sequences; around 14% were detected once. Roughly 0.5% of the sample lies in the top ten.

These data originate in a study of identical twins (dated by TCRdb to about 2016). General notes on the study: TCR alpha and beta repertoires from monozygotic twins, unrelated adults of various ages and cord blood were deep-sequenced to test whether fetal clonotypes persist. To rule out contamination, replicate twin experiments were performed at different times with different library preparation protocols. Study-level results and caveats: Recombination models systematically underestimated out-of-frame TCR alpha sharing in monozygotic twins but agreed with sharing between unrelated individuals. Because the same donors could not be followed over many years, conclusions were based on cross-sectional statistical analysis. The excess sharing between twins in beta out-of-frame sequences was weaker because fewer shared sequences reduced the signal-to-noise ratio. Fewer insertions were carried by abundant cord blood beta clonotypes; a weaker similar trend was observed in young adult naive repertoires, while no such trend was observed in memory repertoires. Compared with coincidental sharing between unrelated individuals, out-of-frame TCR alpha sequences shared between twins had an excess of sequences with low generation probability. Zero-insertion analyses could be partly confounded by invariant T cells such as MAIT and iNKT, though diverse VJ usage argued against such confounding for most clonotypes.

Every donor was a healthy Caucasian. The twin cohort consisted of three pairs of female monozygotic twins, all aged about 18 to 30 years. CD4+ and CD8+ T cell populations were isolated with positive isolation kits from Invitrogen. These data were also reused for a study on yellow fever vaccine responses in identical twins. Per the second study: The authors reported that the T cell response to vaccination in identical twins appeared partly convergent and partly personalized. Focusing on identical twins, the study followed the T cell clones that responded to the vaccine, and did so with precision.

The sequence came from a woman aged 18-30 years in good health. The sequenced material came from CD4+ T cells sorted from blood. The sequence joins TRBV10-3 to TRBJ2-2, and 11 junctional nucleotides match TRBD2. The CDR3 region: CAITATSGEINTGELFF. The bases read TGTGCCATCACTGCGACTAGCGGGGAAATTAACACCGGGGAGCTGTTTTTT.